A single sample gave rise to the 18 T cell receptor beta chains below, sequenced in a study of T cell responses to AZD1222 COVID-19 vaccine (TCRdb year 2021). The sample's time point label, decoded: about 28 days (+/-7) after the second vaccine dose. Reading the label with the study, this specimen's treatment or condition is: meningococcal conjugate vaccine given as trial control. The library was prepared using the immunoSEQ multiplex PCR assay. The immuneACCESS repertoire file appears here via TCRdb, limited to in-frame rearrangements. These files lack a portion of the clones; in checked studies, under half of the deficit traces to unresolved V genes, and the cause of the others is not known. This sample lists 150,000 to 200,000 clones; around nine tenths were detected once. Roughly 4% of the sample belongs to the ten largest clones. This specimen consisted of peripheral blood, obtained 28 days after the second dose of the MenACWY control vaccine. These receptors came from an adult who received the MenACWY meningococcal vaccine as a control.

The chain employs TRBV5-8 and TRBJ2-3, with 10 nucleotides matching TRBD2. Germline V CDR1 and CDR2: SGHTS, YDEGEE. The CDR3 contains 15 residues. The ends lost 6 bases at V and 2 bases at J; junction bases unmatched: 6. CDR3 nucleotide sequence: TGTGCCAGCATCCAACTAGCGGGGCCCACAGATACGCAGTATTTT. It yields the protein CASIQLAGPTDTQYF.

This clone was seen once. The CDR3 sequence is CAWLSLNRGYEQYF. As DNA, the CDR3 is TGTGCCTGGTTGTCGCTTAACAGGGGTTACGAGCAGTACTTC. The rearrangement joins TRBV30 to TRBJ2-7; 7 bases are a match to TRBD1. The germline CDR1 and CDR2 sequences are GTSNPN and SVGIG (reference sequence). This CDR3 region has 14 residues. Trimming at V came to 5 bases and at J to 4 bases, leaving 11 bases not matched to a gene.

The CDR3 nucleotides read TGTGCCAGCAGCTTGCGCGGGCAGGATGGCTACACCTTC. Its translation is CASSLRGQDGYTF. The rearrangement uses TRBV5-4 and TRBJ1-2, with D unclear. The CDR3 length is 13 residues. Trimming removed 1 base from V and 6 bases from J, with 10 bases in between. From germline, CDR1 is SGHNT and CDR2 YYREEE (reference sequence).

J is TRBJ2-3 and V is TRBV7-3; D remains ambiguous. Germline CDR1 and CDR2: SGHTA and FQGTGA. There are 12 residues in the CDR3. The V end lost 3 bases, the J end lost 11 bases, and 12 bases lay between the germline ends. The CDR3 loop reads CASSFSHGMQYF. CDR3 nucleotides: TGTGCCAGCAGCTTTTCCCATGGCATGCAGTATTTT.

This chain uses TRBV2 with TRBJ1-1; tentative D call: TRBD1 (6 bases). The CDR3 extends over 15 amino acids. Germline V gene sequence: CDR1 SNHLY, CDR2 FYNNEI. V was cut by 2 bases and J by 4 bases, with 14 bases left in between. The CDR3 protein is CASSENLVRGTEAFF. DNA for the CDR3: TGTGCCAGCAGTGAAAACTTGGTCAGGGGCACTGAAGCTTTCTTT. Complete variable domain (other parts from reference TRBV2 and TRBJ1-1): EPEVTQTPSHQVTQMGQEVILRCVPISNHLYFYWYRQILGQKVEFLVSFYNNEISEKSEIFDDQFSVERPDGSNFTLKIRSTKLEDSAMYFCASSENLVRGTEAFFGQGTRLTVV.

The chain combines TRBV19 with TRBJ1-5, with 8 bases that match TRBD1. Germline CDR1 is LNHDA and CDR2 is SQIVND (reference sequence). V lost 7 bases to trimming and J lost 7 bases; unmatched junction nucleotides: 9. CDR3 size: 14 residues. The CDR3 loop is CASTPPDREQPQHF. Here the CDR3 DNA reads TGTGCCAGTACCCCCCCGGACAGGGAACAGCCCCAGCATTTT.

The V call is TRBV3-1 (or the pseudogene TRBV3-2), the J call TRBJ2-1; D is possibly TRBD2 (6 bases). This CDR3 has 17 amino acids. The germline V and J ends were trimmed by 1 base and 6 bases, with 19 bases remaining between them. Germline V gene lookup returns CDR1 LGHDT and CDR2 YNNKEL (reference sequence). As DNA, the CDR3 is TGTGCCAGCAGCCAAGTTACCGCTAGCGTAATTGGCAATGAGCAGTTCTTC. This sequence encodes CASSQVTASVIGNEQFF.

The DNA for the CDR3 is TGTGCCAGCAGTGACGGGGGACTAGCAAGCAATGAGCAGTTCTTC. It yields the protein CASSDGGLASNEQFF. The gene calls are TRBV6-4 and TRBJ2-1; TRBD2 agrees at 9 bases. Germline loops: CDR1 MRHNA, CDR2 SNTAGT. The CDR3 spans 15 residues. Losses at the gene ends were 2 bases for V and 6 bases for J; bases not matched to a gene: 5.

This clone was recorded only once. CDR3 DNA: TGTGCCAGCAGCTTATCTGGGGAAGGCTACACCTTC. Encoded protein: CASSLSGEGYTF. V is TRBV11-3 and J is TRBJ1-2, with D uncertain. Germline V gene lookup returns CDR1 SGHNT and CDR2 YENEEA. This CDR3 has 12 amino acids. V shed 2 bases and J shed 8 bases, with 9 bases lying between them. Looking up the rest from reference TRBV11-3 and TRBJ1-2 gives the full variable domain: EAGVVQSPRYKIIEKKQPVAFWCNPISGHNTLYWYLQNLGQGPELLIRYENEEAVDDSQLPKDRFSAERLKGVDSTLKIQPAELGDSAVYLCASSLSGEGYTFGSGTRLTVV.

CDR3 in DNA: TGTGCCAGCAGCCAAGAAGTAGGGACTAGCGGGAGGGGGGACATTCAGTACTTC. Encoded protein: CASSQEVGTSGRGDIQYF. The rearrangement uses TRBV4-2 and TRBJ2-4; 16 nucleotides agree with TRBD2. The germline CDR1 and CDR2 sequences are LGHNA and YNFKEQ. The ends lost 0 bases at V and 8 bases at J; junction bases unmatched: 7. The CDR3 spans 18 residues.

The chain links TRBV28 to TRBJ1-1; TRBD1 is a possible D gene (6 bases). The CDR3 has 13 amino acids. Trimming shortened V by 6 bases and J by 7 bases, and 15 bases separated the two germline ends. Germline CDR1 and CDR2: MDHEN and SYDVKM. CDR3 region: CASREPGHFEAFF. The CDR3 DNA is TGTGCCAGCAGAGAACCGGGACACTTTGAAGCTTTCTTT.

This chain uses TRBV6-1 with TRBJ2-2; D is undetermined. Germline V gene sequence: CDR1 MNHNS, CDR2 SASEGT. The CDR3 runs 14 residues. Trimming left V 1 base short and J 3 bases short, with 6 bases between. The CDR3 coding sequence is TGTGCCAGCAGTGAAGTCAGGTACACCGGGGAGCTGTTTTTT. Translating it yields CASSEVRYTGELFF.

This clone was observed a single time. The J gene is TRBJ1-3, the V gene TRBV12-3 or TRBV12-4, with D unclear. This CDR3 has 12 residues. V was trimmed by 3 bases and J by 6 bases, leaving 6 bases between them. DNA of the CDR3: TGTGCCAGCAGTTTCCCGGAAAACACCATATATTTT. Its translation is CASSFPENTIYF.

In DNA, the CDR3 is TGTGCTAGTGGTTCCCTCCGGGACTTCCAAGAGACCCAGTACTTC. Encoded protein: CASGSLRDFQETQYF. The chain has TRBV12-5 and TRBJ2-5; D is perhaps TRBD2 (6 bases). Per the germline V gene, CDR1 is LGHNT and CDR2 is FRNRAP. This CDR3 contains 15 residues. V dropped 4 bases and J dropped 1 base, with 13 bases sitting between them.

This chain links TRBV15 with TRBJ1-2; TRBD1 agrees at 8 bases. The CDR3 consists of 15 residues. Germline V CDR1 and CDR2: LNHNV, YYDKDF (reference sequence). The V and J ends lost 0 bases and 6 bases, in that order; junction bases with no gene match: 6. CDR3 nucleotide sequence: TGTGCCACCAGCAGAGACAGGGGGCAAAGGAATGGCTACACCTTC. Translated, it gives CATSRDRGQRNGYTF.

In DNA form, the CDR3 reads TGCGCCAGCAGCCAAGGGGGAGCGGGAGGGCCCTTCTACAATGAGCAGTTCTTC. This encodes CASSQGGAGGPFYNEQFF. The chain uses TRBV4-1 and TRBJ2-1; 10 bases are a match to TRBD2. V lost 1 base and J lost 3; bases outside the gene matches: 9. Germline V gene lookup returns CDR1 MGHRA and CDR2 YSYEKL. This CDR3 comprises 18 residues.

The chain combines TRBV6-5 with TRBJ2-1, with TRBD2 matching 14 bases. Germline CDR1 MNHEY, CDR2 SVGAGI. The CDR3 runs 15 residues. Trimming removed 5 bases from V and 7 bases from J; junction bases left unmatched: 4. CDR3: CASSPGLAGVNEQFF. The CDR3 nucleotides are TGTGCCAGCAGTCCGGGACTAGCGGGAGTTAATGAGCAGTTCTTC.

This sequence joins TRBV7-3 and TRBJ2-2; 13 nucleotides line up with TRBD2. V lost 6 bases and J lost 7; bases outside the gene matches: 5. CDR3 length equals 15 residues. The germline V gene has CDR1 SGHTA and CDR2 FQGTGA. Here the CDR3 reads CASRLAGGPGGELFF. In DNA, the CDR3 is TGTGCCAGCAGACTAGCGGGAGGGCCCGGCGGGGAGCTGTTTTTT.